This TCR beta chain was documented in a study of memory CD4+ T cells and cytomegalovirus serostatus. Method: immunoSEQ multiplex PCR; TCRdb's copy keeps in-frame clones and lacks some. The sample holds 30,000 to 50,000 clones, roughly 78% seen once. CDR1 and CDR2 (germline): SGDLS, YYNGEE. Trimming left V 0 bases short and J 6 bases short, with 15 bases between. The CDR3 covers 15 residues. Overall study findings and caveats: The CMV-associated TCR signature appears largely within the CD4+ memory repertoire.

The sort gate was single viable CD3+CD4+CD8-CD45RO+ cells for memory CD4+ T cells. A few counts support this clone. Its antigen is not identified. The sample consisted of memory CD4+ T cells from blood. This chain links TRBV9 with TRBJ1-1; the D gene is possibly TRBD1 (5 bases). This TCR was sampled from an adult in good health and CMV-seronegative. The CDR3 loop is CASSVVGRGSPEAFF. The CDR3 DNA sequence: TGTGCCAGCAGCGTAGTTGGAAGGGGAAGCCCTGAAGCTTTCTTT.